The next 10 T cell receptor beta chains were all read from a single sample in a study of CD8 T cells in Susac syndrome. Random hexamers were used to reverse transcribe an amount of 0.5 to 1 ug RNA. MiXCR, run by TCRdb on the immunoSEQ multiplex PCR reads, gives a single entry per CDR3 protein. Among more than 200,000 distinct CDR3 sequences listed, 80% to 95% were seen once. Sequencing was done on a sample of CD8+ T cells from PBMCs. The receptor source for this set is a human donor with multiple sclerosis.

This clonotype was recorded only once. The J gene is TRBJ2-1, the V gene TRBV29-1, with no clear D. CDR1 and CDR2 from the germline V gene are SQVTM and ANQGSEA. CDR3 length: 13 amino acids. Between the trimmed V and J ends, which lost 7 bases and 0 bases, there was a span of 10 bases. The CDR3 DNA is TGCAGCGACATGCTTAGCTCCTACAATGAGCAGTTCTTC. Protein: CSDMLSSYNEQFF.

The CDR3 sequence: CASSGLQGFATNEKLFF. CDR3 nucleotides: TGTGCCAGCAGCGGACTACAGGGGTTCGCAACTAATGAAAAACTGTTTTTT. This rearrangement joins TRBV7-2 to TRBJ1-4; 7 nucleotides agree with TRBD1. The V segment lost 5 bases and the J segment 0 bases; nucleotides outside the gene matches: 9. CDR3 length: 17 residues. The germline gives CDR1 SGHTA, CDR2 FQGNSA.

V and J are TRBV5-1 and TRBJ2-5, with unresolved D. This CDR3 spans 14 amino acids. The germline gives CDR1 SGHRS, CDR2 YFSETQ. With 4 bases removed from V and 4 bases from J, the gap between germline ends came to 14 bases. The CDR3 is CASSDRTRSETQYF. The CDR3 nucleotides are TGCGCCAGCAGCGACCGGACGAGGTCAGAGACCCAGTACTTC.

The rearrangement links TRBV6-9 to TRBJ1-2; D gene unclear. CDR3 size: 13 residues. Germline lookup yields CDR1 MNHGY and CDR2 SVAAGI. V lost 8 bases and J 3 bases, leaving 13 bases between the germline ends. The CDR3 is CASPTTVHYGYTF. Written as DNA, the CDR3 is TGTGCCAGCCCTACAACAGTTCACTATGGCTACACCTTC.

This clonotype was counted between two and nine times. The rearrangement uses TRBV4-2 and TRBJ2-5, with D uncertain. V was clipped by 1 base and J by 5 bases, with 8 bases between them. CDR1 is LGHNA, CDR2 YNFKEQ, per germline. The CDR3 consists of 13 residues. CDR3 DNA sequence: TGTGCCAGCAGCCAAGTAGAATGGGAGACCCAGTACTTC. This codes for CASSQVEWETQYF.

The rearrangement joins TRBV10-1 to TRBJ2-3, with 11 bases fitting TRBD2. Unmatched junction bases numbered 14, after V lost 6 bases and J lost 6 bases. There are 17 residues in the CDR3. The germline V gene encodes CDR1 WNHNN and CDR2 SYGVQD (reference sequence). CDR3 in DNA: TGCGCCAGCAGCCCCGTCCCCCCTAGCGGGGGGACGGATACGCAGTATTTT. The encoded protein is CASSPVPPSGGTDTQYF.

The CDR3 DNA reads as TGTGCCAGCAGCGCCCGGGACACCTTCCAAGAGACCCAGTACTTC. Its translation: CASSARDTFQETQYF. The genes are TRBV9 and TRBJ2-5, with a possible D match to TRBD1 (6 bases). CDR1 is SGDLS, CDR2 YYNGEE, per germline. Trimming removed 3 bases from V and 1 base from J, with 13 bases in between. This CDR3 comprises 15 residues.

The rearrangement joins TRBV18 to TRBJ2-1; no definite D call. The CDR3 is 13 residues long. V shed 5 bases and J shed 5 bases, with 10 bases lying between them. The germline V gene has CDR1 KGHSH and CDR2 LQKENI. CDR3 in amino acids: CASSSGPNNEQFF. The CDR3 bases are TGTGCCAGCTCATCCGGACCTAACAATGAGCAGTTCTTC.

The J gene is TRBJ1-2, the V gene TRBV27; D gene ambiguous. In germline, CDR1 is MNHEY, CDR2 SMNVEV (reference sequence). V dropped 4 bases and J dropped 1 base, with 10 bases sitting between them. The CDR3 spans 14 residues. The CDR3 protein is CASSSTSSNYGYTF. CDR3 DNA: TGTGCCAGCAGTTCAACATCAAGTAACTATGGCTACACCTTC.

This chain links TRBV10-3 with TRBJ1-5; 8 nucleotides agree with TRBD1. Per the germline V gene, CDR1 is ENHRY and CDR2 is SYGVKD. V gave up 3 bases and J gave up 1 base; unmatched junction bases: 5. The CDR3 is made up of 16 amino acids. CDR3 bases: TGTGCCATCAGTGATCCGGACAGGGAGAGCAATCAGCCCCAGCATTTT. Encoded protein: CAISDPDRESNQPQHF.